These 23 T cell receptor beta chains came from one sample sequenced in a study of blood T cells in healthy people across ages. A second PCR, run for about 7 to 11 cycles, used a sample-barcoded 5' primer plus a J-beta primer mix. TCRdb re-analysed the 5' RACE reads in MiXCR, keeping a single row per CDR3 protein. The sample holds 980,000 or so distinct CDR3 sequences, about 48% seen once. The sequencing input was blood. All receptors come from a man younger than 45 in good health.

This clonotype has more than one count but fewer than ten. This chain joins TRBV5-1 and TRBJ2-3, with TRBD2 identical over 12 bases. V gave up 6 bases and J gave up 5 bases; unmatched junction bases: 4. Germline V gives CDR1 SGHRS, CDR2 YFSETQ. The CDR3 has 14 residues. The CDR3, as DNA: TGCGCCAGCATCCGACTAGCGGGGGAAGATACGCAGTATTTT. It specifies CASIRLAGEDTQYF.

This clonotype was counted a few times. This sequence joins TRBV4-1 and TRBJ2-3, with a tentative D call TRBD2 (6 bases). The CDR3 loop spans 14 amino acids. The germline CDR1 and CDR2 sequences are MGHRA and YSYEKL. V lost 0 bases and J lost 8, with 12 bases in between. The CDR3 DNA reads as TGCGCCAGCAGCCAAGAGCAGTTCGGGGGTACGCAGTATTTT. It translates to CASSQEQFGGTQYF.

This clonotype was detected ten times or more. The chain is built from TRBV7-3 and TRBJ2-3; 8 bases align to TRBD2. The V segment lost 6 bases and the J segment 2 bases; nucleotides outside the gene matches: 7. Germline CDR1 reads SGHTA; CDR2 reads FQGTGA. This CDR3 contains 15 residues. CDR3 DNA: TGTGCCAGCAGACGTACTAGCGGTAACACAGATACGCAGTATTTT. It encodes CASRRTSGNTDTQYF.

The chain joins TRBV20-1 to TRBJ2-5; possible D gene TRBD2, 7 bases. V was cut by 3 bases and J by 5 bases, with 25 bases left in between. CDR1 is DFQATT and CDR2 is SNEGSKA in the germline V gene (reference sequence). The CDR3 contains 17 residues. The CDR3 here is CSARGSTGGLRRETQYF. The CDR3 DNA reads as TGCAGTGCTAGGGGCTCCACGGGGGGCCTCCGTAGGGAGACCCAGTACTTC.

The chain combines TRBV3-1 with TRBJ1-1, with 11 bases matching TRBD1. V lost 4 bases, J lost 1 base, and 8 bases stayed unmatched. Looked up from germline, CDR1 is LGHDT and CDR2 is YNNKEL (reference sequence). There are 17 residues in the CDR3. CDR3 DNA sequence: TGTGCCAGCAGCCCGACTGGGACAGGGGGATGGAACACTGAAGCTTTCTTT. Encoded protein: CASSPTGTGGWNTEAFF.

The chain combines TRBV7-3 with TRBJ2-7, with D unclear. The CDR3 runs to 14 residues. V dropped 2 bases and J dropped 1 base, with 9 bases sitting between them. Germline V CDR1 and CDR2: SGHTA, FQGTGA. This CDR3 reads CASSLSAESYEQYF. CDR3 DNA sequence: TGTGCCAGCAGCTTATCCGCGGAGTCCTACGAGCAGTACTTC.

This clonotype occurred a few times. The gene calls are TRBV13 and TRBJ1-1; 8 nucleotides match TRBD1. CDR1 and CDR2 from the germline V gene are PRHDT and FYEKMQ (reference sequence). The V and J ends lost 4 bases and 4 bases, in that order; junction bases with no gene match: 5. This CDR3 is built from 14 residues. The CDR3 region has the DNA TGTGCCAGCAGCTCAGGGGGCGCGGTCACTGAAGCTTTCTTT. It translates to CASSSGGAVTEAFF.

The genes are TRBV27 and TRBJ1-2; TRBD1 might be the D (5 bases). Looked up from germline, CDR1 is MNHEY and CDR2 is SMNVEV (reference sequence). The V end lost 3 bases, the J end lost 2 bases, and 13 bases lay between the germline ends. The CDR3 is made up of 15 amino acids. The CDR3 loop reads CASSFAPGLNYGYTF. The CDR3 DNA reads as TGTGCCAGCAGTTTCGCCCCAGGGTTAAACTATGGCTACACCTTC.

The chain has TRBV9 and TRBJ2-1; the match to TRBD2 covers 8 bases. Per germline, CDR1 SGDLS and CDR2 YYNGEE. CDR3 length: 12 amino acids. After removal of 3 bases from V and 10 bases from J, the junction contained 3 bases not matched to a gene. The DNA of the CDR3 is TGTGCCAGCAGCGGGGCGGGGGGAGAGCAGTTCTTC. Encoded protein: CASSGAGGEQFF.

This clonotype was recorded at least ten times. A much larger clonotype is one base distant, so this may be a read error. The chain joins TRBV5-1 to TRBJ2-1, with 7 bases matching TRBD1. Gene TRBJ2-7 matches the end of the DNA better, so the J call may be wrong. There are 16 residues in the CDR3. Germline lookup yields CDR1 SGHRS and CDR2 YFSETQ. The CDR3 DNA follows: TGCGCCAGCAGCCCCACAGGGGATGGGGCCTACAATGAGCAGTACTTC. It encodes CASSPTGDGAYNEQYF.

The gene calls are TRBV27 and TRBJ2-5, with 11 nucleotides matching TRBD2. This CDR3 spans 17 amino acids. Trimming removed 3 bases from V and 1 base from J; junction bases left unmatched: 7. Germline V gives CDR1 MNHEY, CDR2 SMNVEV (reference sequence). In DNA form, the CDR3 reads TGTGCCAGCAGTTTTTCTAGCGGGGGGCTAGCCCAAGAGACCCAGTACTTC. Its translation is CASSFSSGGLAQETQYF.

The chain recombines TRBV4-1 with TRBJ2-7; 8 bases match TRBD1. CDR1 MGHRA and CDR2 YSYEKL come from the germline V gene. CDR3 length: 16 residues. V lost 4 bases to trimming and J lost 3 bases; unmatched junction nucleotides: 11. CDR3 in DNA: TGCGCCAGCAGCCCGACTGAAGGCAGGGGGCTCTACGAGCAGTACTTC. This codes for CASSPTEGRGLYEQYF.

The V and J genes are TRBV6-1 and TRBJ1-5; no definite D call. From germline, CDR1 is MNHNS and CDR2 SASEGT. The CDR3 has 14 amino acids. The V end lost 7 bases, the J end lost 1 base, and 11 bases lay between the germline ends. Here the CDR3 reads CASTYAESNQPQHF. CDR3 bases: TGTGCCAGCACCTATGCAGAGAGCAATCAGCCCCAGCATTTT.

This clonotype was seen more than once but under ten times. The chain links TRBV7-2 to TRBJ2-7, with D possibly being TRBD2 (5 bases). From germline, CDR1 is SGHTA and CDR2 FQGNSA. The CDR3 is 15 residues long. The ends were cut back, 5 bases at V and 3 bases at J, with 17 bases in the middle. Written as DNA, the CDR3 is TGTGCCAGCAGCCATTGGGAGCAAGGAAGCTACGAGCAGTACTTC. It codes for CASSHWEQGSYEQYF.

The chain carries TRBV20-1 and TRBJ2-3, with 12 bases that match TRBD2. Germline V gives CDR1 DFQATT, CDR2 SNEGSKA (reference sequence). Trimming took 1 base from V and 3 from J; bases not matched to a gene: 2. The CDR3 is 15 residues long. The CDR3 bases are TGCAGTGCTAGAGCTAGCGGGGGGGCGACAGATACGCAGTATTTT. Translating it yields CSARASGGATDTQYF.

This rearrangement joins TRBV3-1 to TRBJ2-7; tentatively, D is TRBD2 (5 bases). This CDR3 has 15 residues. The V end lost 0 bases, the J end lost 3 bases, and 12 bases lay between the germline ends. Per germline, CDR1 LGHDT and CDR2 YNNKEL (reference sequence). The CDR3, as DNA: TGTGCCAGCAGCCAAGAGGGAGACGGCTTCTACGAGCAGTACTTC. It encodes CASSQEGDGFYEQYF.

A single count supports this clonotype. This chain connects TRBV10-3 to TRBJ1-4, with 7 positions matching TRBD1. This CDR3 contains 13 residues. Germline CDR1 is ENHRY and CDR2 is SYGVKD. The trim removed 8 bases at V and 8 bases at J, leaving 8 bases unmatched. This chain's CDR3 is CAIARDSGEKLFF. CDR3 nucleotide sequence: TGTGCCATCGCGAGGGACAGTGGCGAAAAACTGTTTTTT.

This chain links TRBV20-1 with TRBJ2-3; 10 bases agree with TRBD1. The germline V gene has CDR1 DFQATT and CDR2 SNEGSKA (reference sequence). V lost 0 bases, J lost 5 bases, and 5 bases stayed unmatched. CDR3 size: 15 residues. In DNA form, the CDR3 reads TGCAGTGCTAGAGATCCCGGACAGGGGGTAGATACGCAGTATTTT. This codes for CSARDPGQGVDTQYF.

The chain carries TRBV3-1 and TRBJ2-5; D is possibly TRBD2 (6 bases). The CDR3 sequence is 12 residues long. V dropped 3 bases and J dropped 11 bases, with 13 bases sitting between them. Germline CDR1 LGHDT, CDR2 YNNKEL (reference sequence). The CDR3 loop reads CASSHAGGEQYF. DNA of the CDR3: TGTGCCAGCAGCCATGCTGGAGGGGAGCAGTACTTC.

The chain joins TRBV6-2 or TRBV6-3 to TRBJ1-5; the D is unclear. Trimming shortened V by 2 bases and J by 5 bases, and 7 bases separated the two germline ends. The CDR3 loop spans 13 amino acids. Per germline, CDR1 MNHEY and CDR2 SVGEGT. CDR3 nucleotide sequence: TGTGCCAGCAGTTACGAGGGATATCAGCCCCAGCATTTT. This translates into CASSYEGYQPQHF.

This clonotype was observed a handful of times. The gene calls are TRBV24-1 and TRBJ2-5; D not resolved. Trimming took off 5 bases at V and 5 bases at J, with 11 bases between the two ends. Germline V CDR1 and CDR2: KGHDR, SFDVKD. The CDR3 sequence is 13 residues long. This chain's CDR3 is CATSGPESETQYF. DNA of the CDR3: TGTGCCACCAGTGGTCCCGAGTCGGAGACCCAGTACTTC.

The chain combines TRBV21-1 with TRBJ1-2; the DNA was not compared with TRBD1, the D call given in the table. TRBV21-1 is given as a pseudogene. This CDR3 is built from 12 residues. In DNA, the CDR3 is TGTGCCAGCGGACTGACAGGGTCTGGCTACACCTTC. Translation gives CASGLTGSGYTF.

The chain links TRBV18 to TRBJ1-1, with D possibly TRBD1 on 6 matching bases. The germline V gene has CDR1 KGHSH and CDR2 LQKENI. The CDR3 is made up of 15 amino acids. With 3 bases removed from V and 1 base from J, the gap between germline ends came to 12 bases. The CDR3, as DNA: TGTGCCAGCTCACCCCGGGACACCCGGAACACTGAAGCTTTCTTT. It codes for CASSPRDTRNTEAFF.